Listed below are T cell receptor beta chains from one sample, sequenced in a study of post-analysis software for immune sequencing data. TCRdb passed the PCR reads through MiXCR, listing each CDR3 protein once. The sample has approximately 730,000 distinct CDR3 sequences, less than 35% seen once. Sample: blood. Source of these receptors: a girl aged 10 to 17 with multiple sclerosis. Each CDR3 is given without its conserved first and last residue. Each record gives: CDR3 protein, V gene, J gene.

CDR3: ASSPRGDGNQPQH; V: TRBV5-1; J: TRBJ1-5
CDR3: ASSFGLEGGLNEQF; V: TRBV11-3; J: TRBJ2-1
CDR3: ASSAPTGGNEQF; V: TRBV7-2; J: TRBJ2-1
CDR3: ASSQDRAGVGDNEQF; V: TRBV4-3; J: TRBJ2-1
CDR3: ASSLEGAMNTEAF; V: TRBV6-6; J: TRBJ1-1
CDR3: ASQGLAATDTQY; V: TRBV2; J: TRBJ2-3
CDR3: ASSLVAGINTEAF; V: TRBV7-9; J: TRBJ1-1
CDR3: SVELRTAGPEAF; V: TRBV29-1; J: TRBJ1-1
CDR3: ASSPGGRDGYT; V: TRBV6-2/TRBV6-3; J: TRBJ1-2
CDR3: SASIGAYEQF; V: TRBV20-1; J: TRBJ2-1
CDR3: SARLADNEQF; V: TRBV20-1; J: TRBJ2-1